What follows describes a single T cell receptor beta chain. The data are from a study of shared clonotypes between healthy human individuals. Clones were sequenced by immunoSEQ multiplex PCR, and TCRdb holds only the in-frame ones, with some missing. The repertoire holds roughly 2,000,000 clones, with 90% to 95% as singletons. Trimming removed 6 bases from V and 5 bases from J; junction bases left unmatched: 1. CDR3 length: 12 amino acids. Germline CDR1 reads MNHEY; CDR2 reads SVGAGI. Selected positively for CCR7 and CD45RO-negative, naive CD8 cells excluded terminally differentiated effector memory CD45RA+ cells.

Sequenced material: naive CD8+ T cells from PBMCs. The receptor comes from a man aged 18 to 35 in good health. Some clones in this sample may be carry-over from other donors' samples. The chain is built from TRBV6-5 and TRBJ2-1; 7 positions match TRBD2. The CDR3 bases are TGTGCCAGCAGGACTAGCAACAATGAGCAGTTCTTC. Encoded protein: CASRTSNNEQFF.